A selection of T cell receptor beta chains follows, all from one sample in a study of blood T cell repertoires in COVID-19. The protocol was immunoSEQ multiplex PCR, while the TCRdb copy is restricted to in-frame clones and leaves out a portion. The sample has fewer than 200,000 clones, approximately 84% seen once; the top ten hold 5.4%. Material for sequencing was peripheral blood. These receptor sequences come from a woman in her forties or fifties with COVID-19, enrolled during active disease. The CDR3 runs from the conserved cysteine through the conserved F or W. A D gene is named only where the DNA matches it firmly. Clone size is given for some rows only: seen once, a few or many times, or a class if the clone is expanded.

CDR3 length,V gene,clone size,D gene,J gene,CDR3 DNA,CDR3 protein
11,TRBV2,-,-,TRBJ1-1,TGTGCCAGCAGTGACGCCCCGGGGGCTTTCTTT,CASSDAPGAFF
16,TRBV6-5,-,-,TRBJ1-3,TGTGCCAGCAGTTCTCTGGGCCAACTCTCTGGAAACACCATATATTTT,CASSSLGQLSGNTIYF
15,TRBV30,-,TRBD1,TRBJ2-2,TGTGCCTGCCATAGGGACAGGGGGCTTGGCGGGGAGCTGTTTTTT,CACHRDRGLGGELFF
15,TRBV27,-,TRBD2,TRBJ2-5,TGTGCCAGCAGCTACTCGACTAGCCGTGGAGAGACCCAGTACTTC,CASSYSTSRGETQYF
15,TRBV5-5,-,-,TRBJ2-5,TGTGCCAGCAGCCTGGTGGCGGAGGTCCAAGAGACCCAGTACTTC,CASSLVAEVQETQYF
19,TRBV28,-,TRBD1,TRBJ1-2,TGTGCCAGCAGTTTATTGTTTGAGTACAGGGGTCCCTCTAACTATGGCTACACCTTC,CASSLLFEYRGPSNYGYTF
15,TRBV19,-,-,TRBJ1-6,TGTGCCAGTAGTATAGAGGTACTCGGAGATTCACCCCTCCACTTT,CASSIEVLGDSPLHF
13,TRBV7-9,-,-,TRBJ2-2,TGTGCCAGCAGGGAACTAAACACCGGGGAGCTGTTTTTT,CASRELNTGELFF
14,TRBV7-2,-,-,TRBJ2-3,TGTGCCAGCAGCTCTTACCCCGTCGGGGATACGCAGTATTTT,CASSSYPVGDTQYF
14,TRBV27,once,TRBD2,TRBJ2-3,TGTGCCAGCAGTTTATGGGGGGGTACAGATACGCAGTATTTT,CASSLWGGTDTQYF
16,TRBV3-1/TRBV3-2,once,TRBD1,TRBJ2-7,TGTGCCAGCAGCCAAGAAGGGACAGGGAACCCCTACGAGCAGTACTTC,CASSQEGTGNPYEQYF
16,TRBV11-3,-,-,TRBJ2-3,TGTGCCAGCAGCTTAGGGCTCGGGGGGCCGACAGATACGCAGTATTTT,CASSLGLGGPTDTQYF
14,TRBV7-3,-,TRBD1,TRBJ2-7,TGTGCCAGCAGCTCGGGACAGAGCTCCTACGAGCAGTACTTC,CASSSGQSSYEQYF
16,TRBV11-2,-,-,TRBJ1-4,TGTGCCAGCAGCCCCGGTCAGGGGATTTTTAATGAAAAACTGTTTTTT,CASSPGQGIFNEKLFF
15,TRBV6-5,once,TRBD1,TRBJ2-2,TGTGCCAGCAGGACGGACAGGGCAAACACCGGGGAGCTGTTTTTT,CASRTDRANTGELFF
15,TRBV5-5,few,-,TRBJ1-5,TGTGCCAGCAGCTCGACAGGTAGGGATTATCAGCCCCAGCATTTT,CASSSTGRDYQPQHF
14,TRBV18,-,-,TRBJ2-7,TGTGCCAGCTCACCATCCGCAGGCTCCTACGAGCAGTACTTC,CASSPSAGSYEQYF
12,TRBV7-9,-,TRBD2,TRBJ2-1,TGTGCCAGCAGTTCTACTAGCGGGGCGCAGTTCTTC,CASSSTSGAQFF
15,TRBV2,-,TRBD1,TRBJ2-5,TGTGCCAGCAGTACGGACAGGGGGAACAAAAAGACCCAGTACTTC,CASSTDRGNKKTQYF
12,TRBV28,-,TRBD2,TRBJ2-1,TGTGCCAGCAGTCTAGGACTAGCGGAGCAGTTCTTC,CASSLGLAEQFF
13,TRBV3-1/TRBV3-2,-,-,TRBJ2-1,TGTGCCAGCAGCCAGGGTAGCGGAAATGAGCAGTTCTTC,CASSQGSGNEQFF
15,TRBV28,-,-,TRBJ2-7,TGTGCCAGCAGCCTGTGGGGGGAACCCTCCTACGAGCAGTACTTC,CASSLWGEPSYEQYF
14,TRBV3-1/TRBV3-2,once,-,TRBJ2-7,TGTGCCAGCAGTCGGGGGACAGCCAACTACGAGCAGTACTTC,CASSRGTANYEQYF
14,TRBV19,medium-sized,TRBD2,TRBJ2-1,TGTGCCAGTATTGGGACTAGCGGGAGAAATGAGCAGTTCTTC,CASIGTSGRNEQFF
16,TRBV30,-,TRBD2,TRBJ2-7,TGTGCCTGGACTAGCGGAACTCTTAGGTTCCCCTACGAGCAGTACTTC,CAWTSGTLRFPYEQYF
15,TRBV19,once,TRBD1,TRBJ1-1,TGTGCCAGTTCTGACAGGGGGCGATCGGACACTGAAGCTTTCTTT,CASSDRGRSDTEAFF
13,TRBV2,-,-,TRBJ2-7,TGTGCCAGCAGTGAAGCGCTTAGGACAGCCCCTTTTTTC,CASSEALRTAPFF